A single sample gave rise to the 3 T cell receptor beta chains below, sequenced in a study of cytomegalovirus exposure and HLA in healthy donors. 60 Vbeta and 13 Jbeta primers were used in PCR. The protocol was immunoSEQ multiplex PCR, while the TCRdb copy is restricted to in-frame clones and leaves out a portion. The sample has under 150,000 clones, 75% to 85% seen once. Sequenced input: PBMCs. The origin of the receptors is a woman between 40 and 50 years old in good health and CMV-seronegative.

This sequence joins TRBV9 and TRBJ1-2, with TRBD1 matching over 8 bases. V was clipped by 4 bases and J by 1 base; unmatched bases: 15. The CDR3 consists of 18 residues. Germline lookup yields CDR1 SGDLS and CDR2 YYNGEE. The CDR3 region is CASSSSPDRVHDNYGYTF. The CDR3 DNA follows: TGTGCCAGCAGCTCAAGCCCGGACAGGGTTCACGATAACTATGGCTACACCTTC.

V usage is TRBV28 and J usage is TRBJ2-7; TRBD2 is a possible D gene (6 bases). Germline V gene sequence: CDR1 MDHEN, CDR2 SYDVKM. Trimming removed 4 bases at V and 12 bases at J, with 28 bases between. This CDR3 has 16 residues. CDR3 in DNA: TGTGCCAGCAGTTCGATGATCGCCAAAATAGCGGCGAAGGGGTACTTC. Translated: CASSSMIAKIAAKGYF.

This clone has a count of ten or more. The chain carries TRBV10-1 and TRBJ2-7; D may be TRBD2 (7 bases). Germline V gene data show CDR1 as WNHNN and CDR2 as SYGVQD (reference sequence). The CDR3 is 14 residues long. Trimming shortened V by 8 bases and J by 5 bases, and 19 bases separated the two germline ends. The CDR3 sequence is CASGEGGHLHEQYF. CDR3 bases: TGCGCCAGCGGGGAGGGGGGCCACCTCCACGAGCAGTACTTC.